This T cell receptor beta chain derives from a study of T cells in Graves' hyperthyroidism and ophthalmopathy (dated by TCRdb to the late 2010s). The study in broad terms: Peripheral blood samples were taken at initial diagnosis, before any treatment was given. The paper describes TCR Vbeta CDR3 sequencing of 135 peripheral blood samples, made up of approximately 40 ophthalmopathy patients, roughly 72 hyperthyroidism patients and approximately 17 progressor patients. Thyroid tissue and blood T-cell repertoires from more than 5 Graves' hyperthyroidism patients were also compared in the study. Once sampling was done, hyperthyroidism patients were given methimazole at a starting dose of 30 mg daily, whereas ophthalmopathy patients were given high-dose intravenous methylprednisolone. An independent validation cohort of 18 to 20 hyperthyroidism patients and about 16 patients who later progressed to ophthalmopathy tested prospective prediction of ophthalmopathy. The 100 discovery patients were divided at random into training and test sets in a 7:3 ratio. To identify TCR V-J signatures that set the groups apart, the researchers used a discovery cohort of more than 95 patients, made up of around 42 with Graves' ophthalmopathy and about 59 with stable Graves' hyperthyroidism.

Study-level results and caveats: Sample size was not statistically predetermined, and investigators were not blinded to group allocation. In validation, the model predicted progression to ophthalmopathy a median of roughly 6.2 months before onset, with over 55% sensitivity and about 72% specificity. Ophthalmopathy was separated from stable hyperthyroidism by a 13 V-J signature model, with around 90% sensitivity and roughly 81% specificity obtained in cross-validation and 80%/75% obtained in testing. Blood samples also contained most of the expanded thyroid clonotypes (frequency above 0.001), which suggests that blood repertoires may reflect thyroid immune responses.

Amplification of TCR beta CDR3 regions was carried out from RNA transcripts. For the first round of RT-PCR on the TCR CDR3, the HTBI primer set was used together with the Qiagen OneStep RT-PCR kit. A second multiplex PCR round built the libraries, followed by size selection and purification. Paired-end sequencing of the libraries was performed with 100 bp reads on an Illumina HiSeq2000. The source study handled its data this way. Raw data were processed with SOAPnuke, discarding reads with adapters, uncalled bases, mean Phred below 15, or no exact constant-primer or identifier match. COPE v1.2.5 was used to merge the high-quality paired reads, and each unique nucleotide sequence was defined as a clonotype. MiTCR v1.1 was used to align clonotypes to the IMGT TRBV, TRBD and TRBJ reference segments. Analysis was restricted to V-J combinations with a frequency above 0.0001, which covered roughly 99% of repertoires. The TCS score was defined as F50 (clonal expansion) divided by E x V (chaos), with BLOSUM62-based TCRdist calculated between CDR3 peptides within each V-J. Welch's t-statistics and random forest reduced roughly 540 V-J features to 13, which were used in a naive Bayes classifier (R e1071). TCRdb reran the public reads through fastp at Q25 and MiXCR, keeping productive beta chains. One record per CDR3 amino acid sequence lists the most common genes and DNA. TCRdb, not the authors, supplied the V and J calls. The sample records a few hundred thousand distinct CDR3 sequences, roughly 20% of which are singletons. Around two fifths of the sample rests with the top ten.

Per the germline V gene, SGHRS is the CDR1 and YFSETQ is the CDR2. Taken from cysteine to phenylalanine, the CDR3 has 13 residues. Only the CDR3 part of the read is kept: 39 bases, read in frame from the first base. V gives up 8 bases and J gives up 0 bases, and the segment between their germline ends measures 11 bases. This clonotype was found many times. Its antigen is not yet known. No base quality information exists; no much larger clone differs at one position. Ophthalmopathy patients had moderately to severely active disease, with a Clinical Activity Score of 3 or more, a NOSPECS grade of 4 or more, and a disease duration of less than 3 months. Any patient with an uncontrolled infection, another autoimmune disease, pregnancy or lactation was excluded. Diagnoses were based on clinical symptoms, serum thyroxine and TRAb, thyroid ultrasound and orbital computed tomography. PBMCs were separated from roughly 9.6 ml of fresh peripheral blood using Ficoll-Paque density gradient centrifugation. Total RNA was extracted with Trizol reagent, and quality was checked on an Agilent 2100 Bioanalyzer.

The sample comprised blood. The chain is encoded by TRBV5-1 joined to TRBJ1-1; no D gene call is confident. The sequence was collected from a man between 18 and 29 years old with Graves' ophthalmopathy. The CDR3 in this case is CASRPSMNTEAFF. The sequenced DNA: TGCGCCAGTAGGCCCTCGATGAACACTGAAGCTTTCTTT.